This TCR beta chain comes out of a study of blood T cell repertoires in COVID-19. Clones were sequenced by immunoSEQ multiplex PCR, and TCRdb holds only the in-frame ones, with some missing. The sample contains some 150,000 clones, 80% to 90% of which appear only once. Sequences were obtained from peripheral blood. The TCR originated in a woman aged 40 to 50 with acute or convalescent COVID-19.

The CDR3 sequence: CASSFGWEGPLPEQYF. CDR3 bases: TGTGCCAGCAGCTTTGGGTGGGAGGGGCCCCTACCCGAGCAGTACTTC. This chain links TRBV7-9 with TRBJ2-7; 7 nucleotides match TRBD2. Germline CDR1 is SEHNR and CDR2 is FQNEAQ (reference sequence). The CDR3 sequence is 16 residues long. Germline trimming cut 3 bases from V and 6 bases from J; bases unmatched to any gene: 14.